The 24 T cell receptor beta chains listed next were all sequenced from one sample in a study of regulatory T cells in long-lasting Graves disease (dated by TCRdb to about 2021). The library was produced with multiplex PCR. TCRdb names Illumina HiSeq 4000 as the instrument used. iRepertoire HTBI primers and Arm-PCR amplification of CDR3 regions were used to construct TCR beta libraries. TCRdb passed the public sequencing reads through fastp at Q25 and MiXCR, retaining productive beta sequences. Rows with a matching CDR3 protein are joined into one entry that keeps the most common DNA and genes. This sample gives hundreds of thousands of distinct CDR3 sequences in total; approximately 13% of them show up just once. 8% to 10% of the sample comes from the top ten. Taken with the paper, the label for time point translates to: newly diagnosed GD, antithyroid drugs for less than 3 months. For both TCR sequencing and RNA sequencing, RNA was extracted from PBMCs using TRIzol.

This sample was also put to use in a study of T cells in Graves' hyperthyroidism and ophthalmopathy.

The sample in question was peripheral blood mononuclear cells (PBMCs), obtained at new diagnosis, from a patient treated with antithyroid drugs. The source of these receptors is a man younger than 40 with Graves disease. Donor details come from another sample of the same person, matched by shared clones.

This clonotype was observed many times. This rearrangement joins TRBV5-1 to TRBJ2-7; 9 bases fit TRBD2. This CDR3 spans 16 amino acids. J gave up 5 bases and V 0 bases, and 9 bases lay outside the gene matches. Germline lookup yields CDR1 SGHRS and CDR2 YFSETQ. CDR3 amino acids: CASSLGAGTSFHEQYF. CDR3 in DNA: TGCGCCAGCAGCTTGGGGGCCGGGACTAGCTTCCACGAGCAGTACTTC. Using reference TRBV5-1 and TRBJ2-7 for the parts outside the CDR3, the full variable domain is KAGVTQTPRYLIKTRGQQVTLSCSPISGHRSVSWYQQTPGQGLQFLFEYFSETQRNKGNFPGRFSGRQFSNSRSEMNVSTLELGDSALYLCASSLGAGTSFHEQYFGPGTRLTVT.

This clonotype has ten or more counts. The CDR3 sequence: CASSTGGSGNTIYF. The CDR3 bases are TGTGCCAGCAGTACAGGGGGCTCTGGAAACACCATATATTTT. The V call is TRBV12-3 or TRBV12-4, the J call TRBJ1-3; TRBD1 matches at 8 bases. The CDR3 consists of 14 residues. V dropped 5 bases and J dropped 0; count of bases not matched to a gene: 0.

This clonotype was seen a handful of times. The chain couples TRBV11-1 to TRBJ2-2; D may be TRBD2 (6 bases). Germline values: CDR1 SGHAT, CDR2 FQDESV (reference sequence). CDR3 length: 16 amino acids. Trimming removed 2 bases from V and 4 bases from J, with 14 bases in between. CDR3 residues: CASSLSRESLTGELFF. The CDR3 DNA sequence: TGTGCCAGCAGCTTATCACGGGAGAGCCTCACCGGGGAGCTGTTTTTT. The full variable domain, rest sourced from reference TRBV11-1 and TRBJ2-2, is EAEVAQSPRYKITEKSQAVAFWCDPISGHATLYWYRQILGQGPELLVQFQDESVVDDSQLPKDRFSAERLKGVDSTLKIQPAELGDSAMYLCASSLSRESLTGELFFGEGSRLTVL.

In nucleotides, the CDR3 is TGTGCCAGCAGCCAAGATCGGAGGACGACTGAAGCTTTCTTT. This sequence encodes CASSQDRRTTEAFF. The rearrangement joins TRBV14 to TRBJ1-1; no clear D. The V gene's germline CDR1 is SGHDN and CDR2 FVKESK. Trimming removed 0 bases at V and 5 bases at J, with 10 bases between. This CDR3 has 14 residues.

This clonotype was seen at least ten times. The gene calls are TRBV14 and TRBJ1-1; D is uncertain. The CDR3 sequence is 14 residues long. Germline assignment: CDR1 SGHDN and CDR2 FVKESK. Trimming removed 1 base at V and 4 bases at J, with 10 bases between. DNA for the CDR3: TGTGCCAGCAGCCAAGTACGGGGAGGCACTGAAGCTTTCTTT. This encodes CASSQVRGGTEAFF.

Ten or more counts support this clonotype. The chain couples TRBV12-3 or TRBV12-4 to TRBJ2-3; D may correspond to TRBD1 or TRBD2 (6 bases each). Trimming left V 6 bases short and J 3 bases short, with 13 bases between. The CDR3 runs to 14 residues. The CDR3: CASSLGGYTDTQYF. The CDR3 region has the DNA TGTGCCAGCAGCCTGGGGGGCTATACAGATACGCAGTATTTT.

This chain links TRBV2 with TRBJ2-3; D is perhaps TRBD2 (6 bases). This CDR3 comprises 13 residues. The germline CDR1 and CDR2 sequences are SNHLY and FYNNEI. Trimming took off 6 bases at V and 5 bases at J, with 12 bases between the two ends. The chain's CDR3 is CASRRDLGDTQYF. The CDR3 DNA is TGTGCCAGCAGACGGGACTTGGGAGATACGCAGTATTTT.

This clonotype was counted ten times or more. V and J are TRBV28 and TRBJ2-2; D is possibly TRBD1 or TRBD2 (5 bases each). Germline loops: CDR1 MDHEN, CDR2 SYDVKM. V was clipped by 8 bases and J by 1 base, with 8 bases between them. This CDR3 has 13 amino acids. The CDR3 coding sequence is TGTGCCAGCGGGACGGGGAACACCGGGGAGCTGTTTTTT. It is translated as CASGTGNTGELFF.

There are many counts of this clonotype. V is TRBV20-1 and J is TRBJ2-7; 11 nucleotides match TRBD2. CDR3 size: 15 residues. J lost 3 bases, V lost 5 bases, and 9 bases had no gene match. Germline CDR1 reads DFQATT; CDR2 reads SNEGSKA (reference sequence). The CDR3 DNA reads as TGCAGTGCTTCCGGACAGGGACTAGCGGACTACGAGCAGTACTTC. The encoded protein is CSASGQGLADYEQYF.

This clonotype was counted many times. The chain employs TRBV27 and TRBJ1-1, with 12 bases identical to TRBD1. V was pared by 7 bases and J by 6 bases, with 9 bases of the junction left unmatched. CDR3 length equals 15 residues. The germline V gene encodes CDR1 MNHEY and CDR2 SMNVEV (reference sequence). The CDR3 region is CASKLRDRGRAEAFF. CDR3 in DNA: TGTGCCAGCAAATTAAGGGACAGGGGGCGGGCTGAAGCTTTCTTT.

This clonotype was recorded at least ten times. The V gene is TRBV20-1, the J gene TRBJ2-1; 10 nucleotides align to TRBD2. Germline V gives CDR1 DFQATT, CDR2 SNEGSKA (reference sequence). V lost 6 bases to trimming and J lost 9 bases; unmatched junction nucleotides: 20. The CDR3 spans 17 residues. CDR3 coding DNA: TGCAGTGCCCCGCCCCCCCCCCCTAGCGGGAGTAGTAGTGAGCAGTTCTTC. Amino acids: CSAPPPPPSGSSSEQFF.

The V call is TRBV5-6, the J call TRBJ1-2, with 8 positions matching TRBD1. Germline lookup yields CDR1 SGHDT and CDR2 YYEEEE. CDR3 length: 14 amino acids. V shed 4 bases, J shed 4 bases, and the junction held 6 bases outside the gene matches. CDR3 residues: CASSAQGVAYGYTF. The CDR3 DNA reads as TGTGCCAGCAGCGCACAGGGGGTTGCCTATGGCTACACCTTC.

This clonotype has a count of ten or more. The rearrangement uses TRBV6-1 and TRBJ2-5; D may be TRBD1 or TRBD2 (5 bases each). Germline assignment: CDR1 MNHNS and CDR2 SASEGT. V dropped 1 base and J dropped 7 bases, with 19 bases sitting between them. This CDR3 has 16 residues. CDR3 region: CASSEGWAGTLGTQYF. CDR3 DNA sequence: TGTGCCAGCAGTGAAGGGTGGGCCGGGACGTTGGGGACCCAGTACTTC.

This clonotype came up many times. The chain links TRBV11-2 to TRBJ2-7, with a tentative D call TRBD2 (5 bases). The germline V and J ends were trimmed by 0 bases and 3 bases, with 12 bases remaining between them. This CDR3 spans 15 amino acids. In germline, CDR1 is SGHAT, CDR2 FQNNGV. This chain's CDR3 is CASSLDRGEGYEQYF. CDR3 sequence (DNA): TGTGCCAGCAGCTTAGATCGGGGAGAGGGCTACGAGCAGTACTTC.

This clonotype turned up a few times. This chain connects TRBV18 to TRBJ2-1; 12 nucleotides line up with TRBD2. Per germline, CDR1 KGHSH and CDR2 LQKENI. This CDR3 has 18 residues. V trimming: 4 bases; J trimming: 5 bases; junction bases outside the gene matches: 12. This CDR3 is CASSQQSKGLAGHNEQFF. CDR3 DNA: TGTGCCAGCTCACAGCAGTCCAAAGGACTAGCGGGACACAATGAGCAGTTCTTC.

The chain links TRBV18 to TRBJ1-5; D unclear. The germline gives CDR1 KGHSH, CDR2 LQKENI. CDR3 size: 15 residues. The V gene lost 3 bases and the J gene lost 0 bases, with 9 bases spanning the gap. CDR3 sequence: CASSPSRHSNQPQHF. DNA of the CDR3: TGTGCCAGCTCACCCAGTAGACATAGCAATCAGCCCCAGCATTTT. The full variable domain, in which reference TRBV18 and TRBJ1-5 provide the parts outside the CDR3, is NAGVMQNPRHLVRRRGQEARLRCSPMKGHSHVYWYRQLPEEGLKFMVYLQKENIIDESGMPKERFSAEFPKEGPSILRIQQVVRGDSAAYFCASSPSRHSNQPQHFGDGTRLSIL.

The chain uses TRBV7-9 and TRBJ2-3; a possible D gene is TRBD2 (6 bases). V lost 4 bases to trimming and J lost 6 bases, with 14 bases between them. This CDR3 has 14 residues. CDR1 is SEHNR, CDR2 FQNEAQ, per germline (reference sequence). The CDR3 reads CASSSLAGFDTQYF. CDR3 bases: TGTGCCAGCAGCTCCCTGGCGGGATTCGATACGCAGTATTTT.

This clonotype has ten or more counts. The V gene is TRBV12-5, the J gene TRBJ2-7; D may be TRBD2 (6 bases). In germline, CDR1 is LGHNT, CDR2 FRNRAP. The CDR3 contains 14 residues. V shed 8 bases and J shed 2 bases, with 16 bases lying between them. In nucleotides, the CDR3 is TGTGCTAGTCGTCCGGGACTCGCCCCCTACGAGCAGTACTTC. Translation gives CASRPGLAPYEQYF. The full variable domain, completed using reference TRBV12-5 and TRBJ2-7, is DARVTQTPRHKVTEMGQEVTMRCQPILGHNTVFWYRQTMMQGLELLAYFRNRAPLDDSGMPKDRFSAEMPDATLATLKIQPSEPRDSAVYFCASRPGLAPYEQYFGPGTRLTVT.

This clonotype was seen a few times. The rearrangement links TRBV20-1 to TRBJ1-4; TRBD1 is a possible D gene (5 bases). The V gene's germline CDR1 is DFQATT and CDR2 SNEGSKA (reference sequence). Between the trimmed V and J ends, which lost 6 bases and 0 bases, there was a span of 17 bases. The CDR3 contains 16 residues. CDR3 DNA: TGCAGTGCGATGGAGACAGTGCCGGCAACTAATGAAAAACTGTTTTTT. It specifies CSAMETVPATNEKLFF.

This rearrangement joins TRBV5-1 to TRBJ2-3; the D is unclear. The CDR3 runs 16 residues. Trimming removed 4 bases from V and 0 bases from J, with 15 bases in between. CDR1 is SGHRS and CDR2 is YFSETQ in the germline V gene. The CDR3 region has the DNA TGCGCCAGCAGCCCCCGCGCGGCCCAAAGCACAGATACGCAGTATTTT. The encoded protein is CASSPRAAQSTDTQYF.

This clonotype was detected ten times or more. This sequence joins TRBV20-1 and TRBJ2-1; 10 bases are a match to TRBD2. Germline V lookup: CDR1 DFQATT, CDR2 SNEGSKA (reference sequence). Trimming removed 5 bases from V and 4 bases from J; junction bases left unmatched: 5. CDR3 length: 14 residues. CDR3 in DNA: TGCAGTGCTCGGACTAGCGGCCGATACAATGAGCAGTTCTTC. Translated: CSARTSGRYNEQFF.

This clonotype was seen ten or more times. The chain is built from TRBV10-3 and TRBJ1-5; 8 bases map to TRBD1. The CDR3 runs to 17 residues. Germline CDR1 and CDR2: ENHRY and SYGVKD. J gave up 3 bases and V 3 bases, and 10 bases lay outside the gene matches. The CDR3 DNA is TGTGCCATCAGTGACCCGGGACAGGATCCCTCCAATCAGCCCCAGCATTTT. Translating gives CAISDPGQDPSNQPQHF.

In the case of this clonotype: Given a far larger clone just one base away, this is likely a sequencing read error. The conserved final phenylalanine or tryptophan is absent from the CDR3, which likely points to a read error. V usage is TRBV2 and J usage is TRBJ1-4; D uncertain. The germline CDR1 and CDR2 sequences are SNHLY and FYNNEI. The CDR3 consists of 14 residues. Trimming stripped 5 bases from V and 4 bases from J, with 11 bases between. Here the CDR3 reads CASSFNSLNEKLFI. The CDR3 DNA sequence: TGTGCCAGCAGTTTTAACAGCCTTAATGAAAAACTGTTTATT.

In its sample, this clonotype was seen a few times. A much larger clone differs by one base, so this may be a read error. The chain has TRBV6-1 and TRBJ2-2, with 9 bases that match TRBD1. Germline CDR1 is MNHNS and CDR2 is SASEGT. CDR3 length: 14 residues. CDR3 sequence reads: CASPGQGFTGELLF. The CDR3, as DNA: TGTGCCAGTCCGGGACAGGGTTTCACCGGGGAGCTGCTTTTT.